Detailed here is one TCR beta chain. Its cognate antigen is unknown. The data are from a study of OX40 agonist ivuxolimab in advanced cancers. Findings of the study overall: Partial responders at 0.1-3.0 mg/kg had among the lowest clonal expansion.

The data were produced by immunoSEQ multiplex PCR, yet TCRdb's version contains in-frame clones alone and is incomplete. The data contain tens of thousands of clones, about nine tenths of them singletons. Researchers took blood at baseline, on cycle 4 day 1, and on cycle 7 day 1. Trimming pared 4 bases from V and 7 bases from J, leaving 8 bases between. This CDR3 contains 11 residues. CDR1 and CDR2 (germline): ENHRY, SYGVKD. This sequence originates from an adult with an advanced solid tumor such as melanoma, head and neck, liver or kidney cancer. V is TRBV10-3 and J is TRBJ2-7; D not certain. The material was CD4+ or CD8+ T cells sorted from blood, obtained in a trial of the OX40 agonist ivuxolimab. CDR3 sequence: CAISAAKEQYF. The CDR3 region has the DNA TGTGCCATCAGTGCAGCCAAAGAGCAGTACTTC.